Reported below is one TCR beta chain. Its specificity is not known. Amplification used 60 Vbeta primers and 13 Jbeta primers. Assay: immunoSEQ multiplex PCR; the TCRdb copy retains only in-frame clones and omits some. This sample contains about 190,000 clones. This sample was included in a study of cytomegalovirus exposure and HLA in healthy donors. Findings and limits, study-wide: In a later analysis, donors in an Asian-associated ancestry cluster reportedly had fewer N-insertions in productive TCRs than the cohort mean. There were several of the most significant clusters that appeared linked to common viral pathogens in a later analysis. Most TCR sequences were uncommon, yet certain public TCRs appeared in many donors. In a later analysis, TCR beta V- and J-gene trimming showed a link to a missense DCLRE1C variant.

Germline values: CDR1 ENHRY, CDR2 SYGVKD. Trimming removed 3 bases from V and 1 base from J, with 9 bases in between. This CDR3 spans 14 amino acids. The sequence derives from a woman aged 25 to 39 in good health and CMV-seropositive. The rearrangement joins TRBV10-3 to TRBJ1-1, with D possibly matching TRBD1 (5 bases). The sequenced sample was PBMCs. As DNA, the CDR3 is TGTGCCATCAGTGACCCAGACAGGAACACTGAAGCTTTCTTT. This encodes CAISDPDRNTEAFF.